Listed here are 7 T cell receptor beta chains from one sample, sequenced in a study of graft-versus-host responses after intestinal transplantation. The protocol was immunoSEQ multiplex PCR, while the TCRdb copy is restricted to in-frame clones and leaves out a portion. The sample lists about 21,000 clones, 50% to 60% occurring once. This sample comprised alloreactive CD4+ T cells from a mixed lymphocyte reaction culture, obtained before intestinal transplant. Indicated subset: CFSE-low proliferating T cells sorted from roughly six-day pre-transplant mixed lymphocyte reaction (GvH or HvG direction). The receptors were gathered from a human patient who received an intestinal transplant.

This clone has a handful of counts. V and J are TRBV25-1 and TRBJ2-7; weak D call: TRBD2 (5 bases). V dropped 8 bases and J dropped 2 bases, with 13 bases sitting between them. Germline CDR1 is MGHDK and CDR2 is SYGVNS. The CDR3 is 13 residues long. The CDR3 DNA reads as TGTGCCAGCCGGGGTAGTCTAACCTACGAGCAGTACTTC. Translation gives CASRGSLTYEQYF.

This clone was detected a few times. The chain uses TRBV7-9 and TRBJ1-1; D unclear. Trimming stripped 3 bases from V and 8 bases from J, with 13 bases between. The CDR3 loop spans 13 amino acids. Germline CDR1 SEHNR, CDR2 FQNEAQ (reference sequence). The CDR3 spells CASSFLTTVEAFF. The DNA of the CDR3 is TGTGCCAGCAGCTTTCTCACTACGGTGGAAGCTTTCTTT.

The chain uses TRBV5-1 and TRBJ2-1, with 8 bases matching TRBD1. The germline CDR1 and CDR2 sequences are SGHRS and YFSETQ. This CDR3 comprises 14 residues. Germline trimming cut 4 bases from V and 8 bases from J; bases unmatched to any gene: 8. The CDR3 loop reads CASSPVQGAHEQFF. The CDR3 DNA follows: TGCGCCAGCAGCCCGGTGCAGGGGGCGCATGAGCAGTTCTTC. The variable domain in full, with the rest retrieved from reference TRBV5-1 and TRBJ2-1, is KAGVTQTPRYLIKTRGQQVTLSCSPISGHRSVSWYQQTPGQGLQFLFEYFSETQRNKGNFPGRFSGRQFSNSRSEMNVSTLELGDSALYLCASSPVQGAHEQFFGPGTRLTVL.

This clone turned up a few times. This sequence joins TRBV18 and TRBJ2-5; 9 nucleotides align to TRBD2. The CDR3 sequence is 15 residues long. Trimming cost V 8 bases and J 5 bases; bases outside gene matches: 12. The germline V gene encodes CDR1 KGHSH and CDR2 LQKENI. The CDR3 sequence: CASNGLAPLGETQYF. The CDR3 nucleotides are TGTGCCAGCAATGGACTAGCGCCCTTGGGGGAGACCCAGTACTTC.

This chain joins TRBV5-5 and TRBJ2-1; TRBD2 matches at 9 bases. Per germline, CDR1 SGHKS and CDR2 YYEKEE (reference sequence). The CDR3 length is 16 residues. V was pared by 2 bases and J by 0 bases, with 3 bases of the junction left unmatched. CDR3 in DNA: TGTGCCAGCAGCTTACGGCGGGGGGGCTCCTACAATGAGCAGTTCTTC. It translates to CASSLRRGGSYNEQFF.

This clone was detected a few times. The V and J genes are TRBV6-1 and TRBJ2-1; TRBD2 aligns across 9 bases. With 3 bases clipped from V and 9 bases from J, the junction kept 6 bases outside the gene matches. The CDR3 totals 14 residues. The germline V gene has CDR1 MNHNS and CDR2 SASEGT. CDR3 DNA: TGTGCCAGCAGTGAGACGCTAGCGGGAAGTGAGCAGTTCTTC. This codes for CASSETLAGSEQFF.

This rearrangement joins TRBV7-3 to TRBJ2-1; the D gene is possibly TRBD2 (6 bases). Germline V gene sequence: CDR1 SGHTA, CDR2 FQGTGA. CDR3 length: 13 residues. V lost 1 base to trimming and J lost 7 bases, with 8 bases between them. The CDR3 coding sequence is TGTGCCAGCAGCTTAATCGGGGGAAATGAGCAGTTCTTC. Translated: CASSLIGGNEQFF.